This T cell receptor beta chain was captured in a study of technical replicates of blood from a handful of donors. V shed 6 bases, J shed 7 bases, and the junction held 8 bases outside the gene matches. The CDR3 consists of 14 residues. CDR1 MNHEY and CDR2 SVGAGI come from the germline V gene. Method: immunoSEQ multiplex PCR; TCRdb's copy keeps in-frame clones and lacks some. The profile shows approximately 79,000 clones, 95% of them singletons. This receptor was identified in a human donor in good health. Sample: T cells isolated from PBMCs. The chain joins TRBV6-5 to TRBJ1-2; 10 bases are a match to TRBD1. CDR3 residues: CASRPPGQGSGYTF. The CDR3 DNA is TGTGCCAGCAGACCCCCGGGACAGGGGTCTGGCTACACCTTC.